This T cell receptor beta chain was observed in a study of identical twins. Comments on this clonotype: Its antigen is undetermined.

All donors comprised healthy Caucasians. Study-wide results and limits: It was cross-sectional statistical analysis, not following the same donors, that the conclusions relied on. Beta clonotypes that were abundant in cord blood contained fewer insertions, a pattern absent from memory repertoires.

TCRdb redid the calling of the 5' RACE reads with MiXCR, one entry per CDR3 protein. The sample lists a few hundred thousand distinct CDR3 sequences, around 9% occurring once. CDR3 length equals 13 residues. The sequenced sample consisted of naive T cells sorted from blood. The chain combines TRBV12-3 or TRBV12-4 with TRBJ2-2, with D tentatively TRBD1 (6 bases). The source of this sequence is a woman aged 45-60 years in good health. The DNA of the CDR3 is TGTGGGGCAGGGGATTCGTACACCGGGGAGCTGTTTTTT. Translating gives CGAGDSYTGELFF.